This T cell receptor (beta chain) was obtained from a study of shared clonotypes between healthy human individuals. Overall study results and limits: Non-shared clonotypes had lower generation probabilities than those shared by all four donors. Limitation of the genetic and exposure-history diversity represented came from the few donors.

Assay execution took place at the deep level. Splitting of each subset's genomic DNA was done evenly across several immunoSEQ plates. Sequencing used immunoSEQ multiplex PCR; TCRdb keeps in-frame clones, though not all of them. The table shows more than 400,000 clones, with 90% to 96% occurring only once. Points on this clone: Its antigen remains unknown.

Germline V gives CDR1 WSHSY, CDR2 SAAADI. This CDR3 spans 13 amino acids. J lost 3 bases, V lost 11 bases, and 5 bases had no gene match. The source material was naive CD4+ T cells sorted from blood. The subset is: CD45RA+ positively selected. The origin of this receptor is a woman in her 30s in good health. This chain uses TRBV10-2 with TRBJ2-1, with 9 bases identical to TRBD2. The CDR3 DNA follows: TGCGCCGTTCGAGCGGGAGGCTACAATGAGCAGTTCTTC. Its protein product is CAVRAGGYNEQFF.